These 14 T cell receptor beta chains share one sample of origin, sequenced in a study of T cells after yellow fever vaccination. One entry per CDR3 protein results from TCRdb running MiXCR on the 5' RACE reads. The sample yields about 260,000 distinct CDR3 sequences, approximately 13% seen once. Here the sequenced sample was CD4+ T cells sorted from PBMCs, taken 45 days after the yellow fever booster vaccination. These receptors originate from a man aged 25 to 40 who received the YFV17D yellow fever vaccine.

This clonotype appeared a few times. This rearrangement joins TRBV15 to TRBJ2-1, with 11 bases fitting TRBD2. Germline lookup yields CDR1 LNHNV and CDR2 YYDKDF (reference sequence). This CDR3 has 16 residues. V was clipped by 0 bases and J by 5 bases; unmatched bases: 3. CDR3 protein: CATSRDPSGRHNEQFF. The CDR3, as DNA: TGTGCCACCAGCAGAGATCCTAGCGGGAGGCACAATGAGCAGTTCTTC.

At least ten counts were recorded for this clonotype. This chain connects TRBV28 to TRBJ1-3; D is undetermined. Germline assignment: CDR1 MDHEN and CDR2 SYDVKM. Trimming removed 4 bases from V and 2 bases from J, with 9 bases in between. There are 14 residues in the CDR3. The CDR3 region is CASSYGSPGNTIYF. DNA of the CDR3: TGTGCCAGCAGTTACGGATCGCCTGGAAACACCATATATTTT.

This clonotype was observed a single time. The chain combines TRBV28 with TRBJ2-1; D unresolved. CDR3 length equals 12 residues. Germline lookup yields CDR1 MDHEN and CDR2 SYDVKM. V lost 3 bases and J 4 bases, leaving 4 bases between the germline ends. CDR3: CASSLWYNEQFF. The DNA of the CDR3 is TGTGCCAGCAGTTTGTGGTACAATGAGCAGTTCTTC. Complete variable domain (other parts from reference TRBV28 and TRBJ2-1): DVKVTQSSRYLVKRTGEKVFLECVQDMDHENMFWYRQDPGLGLRLIYFSYDVKMKEKGDIPEGYSVSREKKERFSLILESASTNQTSMYLCASSLWYNEQFFGPGTRLTVL.

This clonotype was detected a few times. The CDR3 DNA is TGCGCCAGCAGCTTGCGACAGCCAAGTGGGGAGACCCAGTACTTC. It codes for CASSLRQPSGETQYF. The chain joins TRBV5-1 to TRBJ2-5, with a tentative D call TRBD1 (5 bases). The CDR3 sequence is 15 residues long. Trimming cost V 1 base and J 5 bases, with 15 bases left between them. Germline V lookup: CDR1 SGHRS, CDR2 YFSETQ.

The chain has TRBV14 and TRBJ2-3, with 10 bases that match TRBD2. The CDR3 spans 14 residues. Per the germline V gene, CDR1 is SGHDN and CDR2 is FVKESK. J lost 4 bases, V lost 10 bases, and 8 bases had no gene match. DNA of the CDR3: TGTGCCACTTCGTTAGCGGGAGGATCAGATACGCAGTATTTT. Encoded protein: CATSLAGGSDTQYF.

This sequence joins TRBV9 and TRBJ2-5; 11 nucleotides match TRBD2. V trimming: 0 bases; J trimming: 5 bases; junction bases outside the gene matches: 12. CDR1 and CDR2 (germline): SGDLS, YYNGEE. This CDR3 has 18 amino acids. CDR3 sequence: CASSVGTSGRRNRETQYF. For the CDR3, the DNA is TGTGCCAGCAGCGTAGGAACTAGCGGGAGACGAAACCGGGAGACCCAGTACTTC.

This chain uses TRBV7-2 with TRBJ2-2; a weak D match, TRBD2 (6 bases). The length of the CDR3 is 16 residues. Trimming left V 1 base short and J 5 bases short, with 14 bases between. Looked up from germline, CDR1 is SGHTA and CDR2 is FQGNSA. Here the CDR3 reads CASSLVGGGTTGELFF. In nucleotides, the CDR3 is TGTGCCAGCAGCTTAGTCGGTGGCGGGACGACCGGGGAGCTGTTTTTT.

The rearrangement joins TRBV7-2 to TRBJ2-3; possible D gene TRBD2, 6 bases. Trimming took 5 bases from V and 4 from J, leaving 13 bases between them. Germline loops: CDR1 SGHTA, CDR2 FQGNSA. CDR3 length: 14 amino acids. The CDR3 reads CASSLRGGADTQYF. For the CDR3, the DNA is TGTGCCAGCAGCCTCCGAGGAGGGGCAGATACGCAGTATTTT.

The table lists this clonotype with a few counts. The chain uses TRBV4-3 and TRBJ1-2, with 7 bases identical to TRBD1. This CDR3 region has 13 residues. Germline V gene lookup returns CDR1 LGHNA and CDR2 YSLEER. Trimming cost V 1 base and J 8 bases; bases outside gene matches: 4. The CDR3 loop reads CASSQGQGDGYTF. CDR3 sequence (DNA): TGCGCCAGCAGCCAAGGGCAGGGGGACGGCTACACCTTC.

V and J are TRBV5-1 and TRBJ2-7; perhaps TRBD1 as D (5 bases). Germline V gene data show CDR1 as SGHRS and CDR2 as YFSETQ. V was trimmed by 4 bases and J by 7 bases, leaving 18 bases between them. The CDR3 loop spans 14 amino acids. The CDR3 DNA follows: TGCGCCAGCAGCCCGTACCTCCTTGGGGCTGAGCAGTACTTC. Translation gives CASSPYLLGAEQYF.

This clonotype showed up many times. The V and J genes are TRBV5-5 and TRBJ1-1; D remains ambiguous. V lost 0 bases and J lost 6, with 12 bases in between. Germline V gene sequence: CDR1 SGHKS, CDR2 YYEKEE (reference sequence). This CDR3 spans 14 amino acids. The CDR3 coding sequence is TGTGCCAGCAGCTTGGGGCTGCATGACGCTGAAGCTTTCTTT. Its translation is CASSLGLHDAEAFF.

There are a few counts of this clonotype. The V and J genes are TRBV7-2 and TRBJ2-7, with 14 nucleotides matching TRBD2. The CDR3 is 17 amino acids. After removal of 5 bases from V and 1 base from J, the junction contained 7 bases not matched to a gene. CDR1 SGHTA and CDR2 FQGNSA come from the germline V gene. The CDR3 coding sequence is TGTGCCAGCAGCAAGGGACTAGCGGGGGTTGGATCCTACGAGCAGTACTTC. As protein: CASSKGLAGVGSYEQYF.

This clonotype appeared a few times. CDR3 residues: CASSPLGQPNTEAFF. CDR3 coding DNA: TGTGCCAGCAGTCCCCTCGGACAGCCGAACACTGAAGCTTTCTTT. V is TRBV5-5 and J is TRBJ1-1, with D perhaps TRBD1 (6 bases). The CDR3 is 15 residues long. Germline V gene sequence: CDR1 SGHKS, CDR2 YYEKEE (reference sequence). V shed 5 bases and J shed 1 base, with 15 bases lying between them.

This clonotype came up many times. The chain joins TRBV10-3 to TRBJ2-7; tentatively, D is TRBD1 or TRBD2 (5 bases each). Germline CDR1 is ENHRY and CDR2 is SYGVKD. CDR3 length: 12 amino acids. Trimming removed 8 bases from V and 5 bases from J, with 13 bases in between. The CDR3 region is CAIRGTLDEQYF. DNA for the CDR3: TGTGCCATCCGAGGGACCCTGGACGAGCAGTACTTC.